The subject of this entry is one T cell receptor (beta chain). No antigen is known for it. The CDR3 extends over 15 amino acids. The junction had 5 bases not matched to a gene; V was cut back by 3 bases and J by 0 bases. Per the germline V gene, CDR1 is SEHNR and CDR2 is FQNEAQ (reference sequence). The data derive from a study of blood T cells in healthy people across ages. Findings of the study overall: The authors considered diversity estimates from one million T cells to be underestimates. With naive T cell percentage, TCR beta diversity showed a strong correlation.

Using a J-beta primer mix together with a sample-barcoded 5' primer, a second PCR was run for about 6 to 12 cycles. TCRdb analysed the 5' RACE reads with MiXCR anew, one entry per CDR3 protein. The sample carries some 700,000 distinct CDR3 sequences, 22% recorded once. Peripheral blood, around 9.4 milliliters per donor, was collected. The rearrangement uses TRBV7-9 and TRBJ2-7, with 7 bases identical to TRBD1. This receptor was taken from a man aged 65 to 79 in good health. Sequencing used blood. CDR3 sequence (DNA): TGTGCCAGCAGCTTCGACCAGGGGGTCTCCTACGAGCAGTACTTC. This gives the protein CASSFDQGVSYEQYF. The variable domain in full, with the rest retrieved from reference TRBV7-9 and TRBJ2-7, is DTGVSQNPRHKITKRGQNVTFRCDPISEHNRLYWYRQTLGQGPEFLTYFQNEAQLEKSRLLSDRFSAERPKGSFSTLEIQRTEQGDSAMYLCASSFDQGVSYEQYFGPGTRLTVT.